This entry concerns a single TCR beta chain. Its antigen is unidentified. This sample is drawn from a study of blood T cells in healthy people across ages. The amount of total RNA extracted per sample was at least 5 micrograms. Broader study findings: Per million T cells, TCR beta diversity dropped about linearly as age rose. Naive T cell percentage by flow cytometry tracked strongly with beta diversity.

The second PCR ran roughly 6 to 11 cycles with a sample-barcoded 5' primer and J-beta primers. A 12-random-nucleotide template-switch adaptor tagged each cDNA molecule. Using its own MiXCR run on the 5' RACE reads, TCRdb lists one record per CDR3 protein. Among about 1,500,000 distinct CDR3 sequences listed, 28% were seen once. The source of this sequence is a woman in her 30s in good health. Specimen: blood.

The CDR3 sequence: CSGGAGSGEQYF. The CDR3 nucleotides read TGCAGCGGCGGGGCGGGGTCTGGCGAGCAGTACTTC. The rearrangement links TRBV29-1 to TRBJ2-7; perhaps TRBD2 as D (6 bases). The CDR3 is 12 amino acids. Trimming stripped 7 bases from V and 6 bases from J, with 16 bases between. Per germline, CDR1 SQVTM and CDR2 ANQGSEA.